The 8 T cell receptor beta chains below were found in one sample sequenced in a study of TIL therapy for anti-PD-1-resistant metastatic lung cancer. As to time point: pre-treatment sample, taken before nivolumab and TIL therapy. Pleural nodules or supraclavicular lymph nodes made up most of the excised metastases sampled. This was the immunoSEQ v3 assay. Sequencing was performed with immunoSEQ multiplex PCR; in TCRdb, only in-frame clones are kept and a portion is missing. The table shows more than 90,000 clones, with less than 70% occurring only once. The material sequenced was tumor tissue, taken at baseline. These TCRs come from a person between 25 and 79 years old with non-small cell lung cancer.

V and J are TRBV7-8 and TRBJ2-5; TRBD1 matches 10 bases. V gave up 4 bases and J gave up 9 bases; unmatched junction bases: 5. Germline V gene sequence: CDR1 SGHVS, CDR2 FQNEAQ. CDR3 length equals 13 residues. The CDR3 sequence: CASSSRQGAAQYF. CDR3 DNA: TGTGCCAGCAGCTCTAGACAGGGGGCTGCCCAGTACTTC. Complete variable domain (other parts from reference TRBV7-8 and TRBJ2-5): GAGVSQSPRYKVAKRGQDVALRCDPISGHVSLFWYQQALGQGPEFLTYFQNEAQLDKSGLPSDRFFAERPEGSVSTLKIQRTQQEDSAVYLCASSSRQGAAQYFGPGTRLLVL.

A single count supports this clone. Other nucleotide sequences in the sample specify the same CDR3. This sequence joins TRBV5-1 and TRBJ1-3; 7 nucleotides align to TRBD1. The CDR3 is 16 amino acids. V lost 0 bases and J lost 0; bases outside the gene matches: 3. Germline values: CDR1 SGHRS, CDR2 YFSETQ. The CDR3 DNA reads TGCGCCAGCAGCTTGGGACAGGGCGACTCTGGAAACACCATATATTTT. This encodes CASSLGQGDSGNTIYF. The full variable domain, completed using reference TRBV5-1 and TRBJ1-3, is KAGVTQTPRYLIKTRGQQVTLSCSPISGHRSVSWYQQTPGQGLQFLFEYFSETQRNKGNFPGRFSGRQFSNSRSEMNVSTLELGDSALYLCASSLGQGDSGNTIYFGEGSWLTVV.

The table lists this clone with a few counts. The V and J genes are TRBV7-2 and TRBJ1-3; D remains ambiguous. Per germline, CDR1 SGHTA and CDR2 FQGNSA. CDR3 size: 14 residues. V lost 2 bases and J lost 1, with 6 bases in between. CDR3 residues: CASSLTGSGNTIYF. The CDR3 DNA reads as TGTGCCAGCAGCTTAACGGGTTCTGGAAACACCATATATTTT.

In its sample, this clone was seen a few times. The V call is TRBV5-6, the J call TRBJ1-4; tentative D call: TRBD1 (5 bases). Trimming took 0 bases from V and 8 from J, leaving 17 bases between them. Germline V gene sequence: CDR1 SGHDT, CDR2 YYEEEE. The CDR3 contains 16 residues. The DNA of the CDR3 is TGTGCCAGCAGCTTGGATCGCGGGACGTCGGGGGAAAAACTGTTTTTT. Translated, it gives CASSLDRGTSGEKLFF. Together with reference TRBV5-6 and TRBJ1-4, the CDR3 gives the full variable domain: DAGVTQSPTHLIKTRGQQVTLRCSPKSGHDTVSWYQQALGQGPQFIFQYYEEEERQRGNFPDRFSGHQFPNYSSELNVNALLLGDSALYLCASSLDRGTSGEKLFFGSGTQLSVL.

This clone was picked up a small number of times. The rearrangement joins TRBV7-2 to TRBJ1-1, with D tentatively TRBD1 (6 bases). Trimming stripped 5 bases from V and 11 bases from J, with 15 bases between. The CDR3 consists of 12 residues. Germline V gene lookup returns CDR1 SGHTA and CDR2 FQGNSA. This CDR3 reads CASSHLQGKAFF. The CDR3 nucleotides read TGTGCCAGCAGCCACTTACAGGGCAAGGCTTTCTTT.

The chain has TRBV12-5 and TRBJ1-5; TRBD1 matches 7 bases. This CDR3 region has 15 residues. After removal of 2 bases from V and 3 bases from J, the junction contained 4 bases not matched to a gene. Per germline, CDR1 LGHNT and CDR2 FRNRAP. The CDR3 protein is CASGLLGGHNQPQHF. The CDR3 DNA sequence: TGTGCTAGTGGTTTGTTAGGGGGCCACAATCAGCCCCAGCATTTT. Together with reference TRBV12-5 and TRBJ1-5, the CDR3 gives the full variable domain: DARVTQTPRHKVTEMGQEVTMRCQPILGHNTVFWYRQTMMQGLELLAYFRNRAPLDDSGMPKDRFSAEMPDATLATLKIQPSEPRDSAVYFCASGLLGGHNQPQHFGDGTRLSIL.

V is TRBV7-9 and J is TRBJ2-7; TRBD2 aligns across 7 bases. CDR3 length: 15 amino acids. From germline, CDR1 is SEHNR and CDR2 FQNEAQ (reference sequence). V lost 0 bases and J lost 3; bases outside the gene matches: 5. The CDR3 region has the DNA TGTGCCAGCAGCTTAGCGGGGGGGAGGCTCTACGAGCAGTACTTC. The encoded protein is CASSLAGGRLYEQYF.

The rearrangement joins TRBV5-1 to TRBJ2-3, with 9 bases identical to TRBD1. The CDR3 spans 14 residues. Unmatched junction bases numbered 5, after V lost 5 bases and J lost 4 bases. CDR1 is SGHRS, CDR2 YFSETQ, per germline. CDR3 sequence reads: CASRRGQGSDTQYF. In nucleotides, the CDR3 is TGCGCCAGCAGAAGGGGACAGGGTTCAGATACGCAGTATTTT.